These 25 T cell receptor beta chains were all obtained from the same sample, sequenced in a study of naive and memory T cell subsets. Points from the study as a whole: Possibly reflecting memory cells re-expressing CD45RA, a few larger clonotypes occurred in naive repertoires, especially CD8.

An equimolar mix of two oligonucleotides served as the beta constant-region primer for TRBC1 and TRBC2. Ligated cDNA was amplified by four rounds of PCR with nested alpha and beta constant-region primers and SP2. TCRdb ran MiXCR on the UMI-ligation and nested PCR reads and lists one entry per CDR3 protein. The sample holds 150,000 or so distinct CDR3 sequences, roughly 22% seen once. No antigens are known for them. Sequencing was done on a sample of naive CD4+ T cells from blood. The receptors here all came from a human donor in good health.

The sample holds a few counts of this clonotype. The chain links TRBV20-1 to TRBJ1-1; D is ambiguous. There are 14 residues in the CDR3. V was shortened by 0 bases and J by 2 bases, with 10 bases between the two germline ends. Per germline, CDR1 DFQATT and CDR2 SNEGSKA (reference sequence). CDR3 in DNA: TGCAGTGCTAGAGATCCCAGAAGCAACACTGAAGCTTTCTTT. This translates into CSARDPRSNTEAFF.

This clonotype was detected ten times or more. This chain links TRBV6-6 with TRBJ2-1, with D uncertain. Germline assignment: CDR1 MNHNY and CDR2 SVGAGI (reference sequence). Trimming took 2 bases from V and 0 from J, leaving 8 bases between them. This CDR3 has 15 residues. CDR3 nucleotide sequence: TGTGCCAGCAGTTACCGGCCAGTCTCCTACAATGAGCAGTTCTTC. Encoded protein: CASSYRPVSYNEQFF.

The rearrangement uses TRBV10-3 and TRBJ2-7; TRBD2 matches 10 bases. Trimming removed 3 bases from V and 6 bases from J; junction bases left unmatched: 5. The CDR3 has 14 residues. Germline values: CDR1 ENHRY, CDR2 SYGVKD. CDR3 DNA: TGTGCCATCAGTGACGAGCGGGAGGGTCGCGAGCAGTACTTC. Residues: CAISDEREGREQYF.

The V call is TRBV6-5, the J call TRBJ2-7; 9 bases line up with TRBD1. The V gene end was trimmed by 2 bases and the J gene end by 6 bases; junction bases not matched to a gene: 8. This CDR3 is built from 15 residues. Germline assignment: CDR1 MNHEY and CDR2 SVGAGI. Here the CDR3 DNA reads TGTGCCAGCAGTTACGTACTGGGACAGGGTAGCGAGCAGTACTTC. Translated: CASSYVLGQGSEQYF.

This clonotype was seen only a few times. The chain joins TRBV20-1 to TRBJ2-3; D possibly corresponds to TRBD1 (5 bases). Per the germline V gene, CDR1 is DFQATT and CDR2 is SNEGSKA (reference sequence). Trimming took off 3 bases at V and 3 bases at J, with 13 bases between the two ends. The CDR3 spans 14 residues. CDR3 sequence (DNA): TGCAGTGCTAGCCAGGGTTTGGGTACAGATACGCAGTATTTT. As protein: CSASQGLGTDTQYF.

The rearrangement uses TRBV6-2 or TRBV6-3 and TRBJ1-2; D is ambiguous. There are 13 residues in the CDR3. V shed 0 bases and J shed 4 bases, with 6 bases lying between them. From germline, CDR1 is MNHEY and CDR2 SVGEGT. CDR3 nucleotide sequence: TGTGCCAGCAGTTACTCGAAAAGCTATGGCTACACCTTC. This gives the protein CASSYSKSYGYTF.

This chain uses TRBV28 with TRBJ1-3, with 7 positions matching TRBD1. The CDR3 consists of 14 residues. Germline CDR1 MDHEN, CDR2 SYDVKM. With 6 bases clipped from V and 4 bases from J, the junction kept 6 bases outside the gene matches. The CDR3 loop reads CASSLTGRGNTIYF. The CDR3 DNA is TGTGCCAGCAGCCTGACAGGGCGAGGAAACACCATATATTTT.

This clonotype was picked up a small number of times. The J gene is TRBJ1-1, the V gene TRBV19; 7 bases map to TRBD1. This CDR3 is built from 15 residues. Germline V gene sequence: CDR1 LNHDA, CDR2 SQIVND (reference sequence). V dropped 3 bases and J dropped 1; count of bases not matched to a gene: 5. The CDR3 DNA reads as TGTGCCAGTAGTATGCAGGGGGAGAGGAACACTGAAGCTTTCTTT. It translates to CASSMQGERNTEAFF. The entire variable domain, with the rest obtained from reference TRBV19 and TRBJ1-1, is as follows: DGGITQSPKYLFRKEGQNVTLSCEQNLNHDAMYWYRQDPGQGLRLIYYSQIVNDFQKGDIAEGYSVSREKKESFPLTVTSAQKNPTAFYLCASSMQGERNTEAFFGQGTRLTVV.

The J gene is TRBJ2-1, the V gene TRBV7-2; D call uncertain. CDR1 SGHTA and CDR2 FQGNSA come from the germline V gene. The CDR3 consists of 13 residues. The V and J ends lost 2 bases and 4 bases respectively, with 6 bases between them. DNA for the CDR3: TGTGCCAGCAGCTTAACGGATTACAATGAGCAGTTCTTC. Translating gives CASSLTDYNEQFF. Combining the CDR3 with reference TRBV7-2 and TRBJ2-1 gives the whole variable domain GAGVSQSPSNKVTEKGKDVELRCDPISGHTALYWYRQSLGQGLEFLIYFQGNSAPDKSGLPSDRFSAERTGGSVSTLTIQRTQQEDSAVYLCASSLTDYNEQFFGPGTRLTVL.

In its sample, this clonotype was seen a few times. Here the CDR3 reads CATSDSAAQETQYF. In DNA form, the CDR3 reads TGTGCCACCAGTGATTCAGCTGCCCAAGAGACCCAGTACTTC. The chain is built from TRBV24-1 and TRBJ2-5; the D is unclear. Trimming pared 2 bases from V and 1 base from J, leaving 7 bases between. The CDR3 contains 14 residues. Germline V gene lookup returns CDR1 KGHDR and CDR2 SFDVKD.

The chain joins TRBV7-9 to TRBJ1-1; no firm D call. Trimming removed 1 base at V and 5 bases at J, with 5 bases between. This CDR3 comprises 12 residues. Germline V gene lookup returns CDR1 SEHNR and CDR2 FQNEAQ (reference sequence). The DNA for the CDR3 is TGTGCCAGCAGCTTAGTTCCGACTGAAGCTTTCTTT. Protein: CASSLVPTEAFF.

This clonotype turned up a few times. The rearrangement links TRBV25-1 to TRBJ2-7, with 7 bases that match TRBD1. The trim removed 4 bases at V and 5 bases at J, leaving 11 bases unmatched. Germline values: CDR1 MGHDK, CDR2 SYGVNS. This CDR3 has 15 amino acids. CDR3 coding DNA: TGTGCCAGCAGTGCAGGTTGGGACAGAAGAGACGAGCAGTACTTC. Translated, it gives CASSAGWDRRDEQYF.

CDR3 sequence (DNA): TGTGCCAGCAGTCCAAGGACTAGAGTAGGAGAGACCCAGTACTTC. Amino acid sequence: CASSPRTRVGETQYF. This rearrangement joins TRBV28 to TRBJ2-5; 7 positions agree with TRBD2. Germline values: CDR1 MDHEN, CDR2 SYDVKM. This CDR3 is 15 amino acids long. J lost 4 bases, V lost 5 bases, and 10 bases had no gene match.

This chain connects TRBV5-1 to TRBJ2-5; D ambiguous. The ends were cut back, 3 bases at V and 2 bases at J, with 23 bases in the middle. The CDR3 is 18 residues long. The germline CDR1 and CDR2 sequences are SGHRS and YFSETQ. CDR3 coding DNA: TGCGCCAGCAGCTCCCTCCCCCCCCGGAGTAGGAGACAAGAGACCCAGTACTTC. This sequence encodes CASSSLPPRSRRQETQYF.

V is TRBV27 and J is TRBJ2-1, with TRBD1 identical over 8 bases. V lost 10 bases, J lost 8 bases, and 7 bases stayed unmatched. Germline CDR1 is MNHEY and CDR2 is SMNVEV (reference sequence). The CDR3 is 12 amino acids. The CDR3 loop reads CATADRVDEQFF. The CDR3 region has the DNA TGTGCCACCGCGGACAGGGTTGATGAGCAGTTCTTC.

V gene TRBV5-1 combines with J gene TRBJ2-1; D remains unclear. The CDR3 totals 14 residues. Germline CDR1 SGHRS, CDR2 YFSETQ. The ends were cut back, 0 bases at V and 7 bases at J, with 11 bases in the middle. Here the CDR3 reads CASSLARMGNEQFF. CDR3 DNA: TGCGCCAGCAGCTTGGCCAGAATGGGGAATGAGCAGTTCTTC.

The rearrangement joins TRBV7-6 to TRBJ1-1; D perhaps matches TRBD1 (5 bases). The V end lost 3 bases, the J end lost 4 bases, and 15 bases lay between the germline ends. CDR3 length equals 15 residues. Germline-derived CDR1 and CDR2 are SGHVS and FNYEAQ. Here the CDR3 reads CASSLLQGHVTEAFF. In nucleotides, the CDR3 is TGTGCCAGCAGCTTGCTCCAGGGTCACGTCACTGAAGCTTTCTTT.

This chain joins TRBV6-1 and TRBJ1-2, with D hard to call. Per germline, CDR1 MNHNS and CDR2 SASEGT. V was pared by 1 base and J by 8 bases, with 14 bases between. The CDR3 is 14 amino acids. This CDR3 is CASSEVSGMWGYTF. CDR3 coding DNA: TGTGCCAGCAGTGAAGTTTCCGGGATGTGGGGCTACACCTTC.

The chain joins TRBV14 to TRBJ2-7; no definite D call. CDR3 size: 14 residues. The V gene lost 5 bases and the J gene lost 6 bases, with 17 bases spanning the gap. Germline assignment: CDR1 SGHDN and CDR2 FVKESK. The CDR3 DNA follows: TGTGCCAGCAGCGACATTATGTTGGCCCTCGAGCAGTACTTC. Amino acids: CASSDIMLALEQYF.

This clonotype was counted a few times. For the CDR3, the DNA is TGTGCCAGCAGCTTAGAGGCTTACTACCCGGAGGTGGACGAGCAGTACTTC. Protein product: CASSLEAYYPEVDEQYF. The chain is built from TRBV7-2 and TRBJ2-7; possibly TRBD2 for D (5 bases). Germline V CDR1 and CDR2: SGHTA, FQGNSA. This CDR3 contains 17 residues. V lost 1 base and J 5 bases, leaving 21 bases between the germline ends. Supplemented by reference TRBV7-2 and TRBJ2-7, the full variable domain reads GAGVSQSPSNKVTEKGKDVELRCDPISGHTALYWYRQSLGQGLEFLIYFQGNSAPDKSGLPSDRFSAERTGGSVSTLTIQRTQQEDSAVYLCASSLEAYYPEVDEQYFGPGTRLTVT.

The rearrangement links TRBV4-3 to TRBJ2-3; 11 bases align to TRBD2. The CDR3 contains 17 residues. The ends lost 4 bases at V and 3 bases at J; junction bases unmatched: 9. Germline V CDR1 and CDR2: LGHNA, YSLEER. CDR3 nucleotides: TGCGCCAGCAGCCCCAGAATAGCGGGAGGGTTAACAGATACGCAGTATTTT. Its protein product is CASSPRIAGGLTDTQYF.

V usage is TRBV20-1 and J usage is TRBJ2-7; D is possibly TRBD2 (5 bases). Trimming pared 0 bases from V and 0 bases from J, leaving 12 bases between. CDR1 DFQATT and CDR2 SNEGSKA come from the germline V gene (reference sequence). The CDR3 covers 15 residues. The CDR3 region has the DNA TGCAGTGCTAGAGATGGACGGGGAAGCTCCTACGAGCAGTACTTC. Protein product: CSARDGRGSSYEQYF.

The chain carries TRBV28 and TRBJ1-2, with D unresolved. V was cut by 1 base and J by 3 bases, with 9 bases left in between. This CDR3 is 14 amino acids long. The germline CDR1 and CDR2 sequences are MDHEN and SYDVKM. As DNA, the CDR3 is TGTGCCAGCAGTTTATCCGGGCATCACTATGGCTACACCTTC. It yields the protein CASSLSGHHYGYTF.

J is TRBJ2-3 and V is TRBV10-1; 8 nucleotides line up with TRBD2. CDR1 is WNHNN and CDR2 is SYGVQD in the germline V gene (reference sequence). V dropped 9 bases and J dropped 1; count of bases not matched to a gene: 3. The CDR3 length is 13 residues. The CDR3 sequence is CASSREGTDTQYF. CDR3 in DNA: TGCGCCAGTTCGCGGGAGGGCACAGATACGCAGTATTTT.

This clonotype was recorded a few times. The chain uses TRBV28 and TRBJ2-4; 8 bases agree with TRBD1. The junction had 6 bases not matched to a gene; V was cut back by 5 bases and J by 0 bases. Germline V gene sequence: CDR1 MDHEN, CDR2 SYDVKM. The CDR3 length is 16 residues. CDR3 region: CASSDTGGPAKNIQYF. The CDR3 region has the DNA TGTGCCAGCAGTGACACAGGGGGTCCAGCCAAAAACATTCAGTACTTC.